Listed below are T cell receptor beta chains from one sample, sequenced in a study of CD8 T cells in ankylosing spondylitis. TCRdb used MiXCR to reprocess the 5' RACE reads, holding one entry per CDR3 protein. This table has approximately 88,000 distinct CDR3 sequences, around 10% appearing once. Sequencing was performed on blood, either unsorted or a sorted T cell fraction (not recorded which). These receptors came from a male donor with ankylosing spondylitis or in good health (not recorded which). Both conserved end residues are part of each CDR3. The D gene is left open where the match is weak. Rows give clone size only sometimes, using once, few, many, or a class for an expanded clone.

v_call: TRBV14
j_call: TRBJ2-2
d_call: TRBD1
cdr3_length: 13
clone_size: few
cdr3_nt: TGTGCCAGCAGCCGACAGGGAACCGGGGAGCTGTTTTTT
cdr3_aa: CASSRQGTGELFF

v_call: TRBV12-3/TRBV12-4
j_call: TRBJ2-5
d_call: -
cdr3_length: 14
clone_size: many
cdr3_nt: TGTGCCAGCAGTGCAGTCGGCGAAAAAGAGACCCAGTACTTC
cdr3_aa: CASSAVGEKETQYF

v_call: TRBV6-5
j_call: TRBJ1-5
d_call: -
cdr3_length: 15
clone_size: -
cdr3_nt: TGTGCCAGCAGTTCCAACCAGGGTTTCAATCAGCCCCAGCATTTT
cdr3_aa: CASSSNQGFNQPQHF

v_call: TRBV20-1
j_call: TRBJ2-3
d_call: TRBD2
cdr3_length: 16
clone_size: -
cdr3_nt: TGCAGTGCGACCCTAGCGGGGGGCGGACTCGGAGATACGCAGTATTTT
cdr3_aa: CSATLAGGGLGDTQYF

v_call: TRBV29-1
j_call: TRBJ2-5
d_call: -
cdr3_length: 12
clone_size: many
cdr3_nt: TGCAGCGTTGTAGTGGGTGGAGAGACCCAGTACTTC
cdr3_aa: CSVVVGGETQYF

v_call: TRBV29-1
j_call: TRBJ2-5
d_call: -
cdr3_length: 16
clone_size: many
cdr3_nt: TGCAGCGTTCGCACTCTTGGACTCCGAATCCAAGAGACCCAGTACTTC
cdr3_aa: CSVRTLGLRIQETQYF

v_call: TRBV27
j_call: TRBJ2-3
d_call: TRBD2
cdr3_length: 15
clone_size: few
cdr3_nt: TGTGCCAGCAGTCTTATAGCGGGGGGGTCAGATACGCAGTATTTT
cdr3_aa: CASSLIAGGSDTQYF

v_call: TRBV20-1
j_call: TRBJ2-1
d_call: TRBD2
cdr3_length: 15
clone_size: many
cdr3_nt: TGCAGTGCTAGAGACGGGCGACGGGGGGGCGATGAGGAGTTCTTC
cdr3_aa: CSARDGRRGGDEEFF

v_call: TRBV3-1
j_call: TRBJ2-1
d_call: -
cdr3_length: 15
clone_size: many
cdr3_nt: TGTGCCAGCAGCCAAATGGACAGCTCCTACAATGAGCAGTTCTTC
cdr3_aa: CASSQMDSSYNEQFF

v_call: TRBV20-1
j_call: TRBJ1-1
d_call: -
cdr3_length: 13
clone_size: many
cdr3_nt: TGCAGTGCTAGAAGTGGCAGAGCCCTTGAAGCTTTCTTT
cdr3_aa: CSARSGRALEAFF

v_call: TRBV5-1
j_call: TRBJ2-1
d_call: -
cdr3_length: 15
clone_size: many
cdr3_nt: TGCGCCAGCAGCTTCGGATCCGCCTCCTACAATGAGCAGTTCTTC
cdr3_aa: CASSFGSASYNEQFF

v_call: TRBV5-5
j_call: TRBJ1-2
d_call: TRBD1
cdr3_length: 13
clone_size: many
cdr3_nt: TGTGCCAGCACCCCGGACAGGGGATATGGCTACACCTTC
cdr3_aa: CASTPDRGYGYTF

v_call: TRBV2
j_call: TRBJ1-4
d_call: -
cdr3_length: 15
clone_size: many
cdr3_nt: TGTGCCAGCAGCTCGAGGGACGGTATGAATGAAAAACTGTTTTTT
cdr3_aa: CASSSRDGMNEKLFF

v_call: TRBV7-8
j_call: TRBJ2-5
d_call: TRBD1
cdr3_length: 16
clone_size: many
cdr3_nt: TGTGCCAGCAGCTTCTTGACAGGGGGGATCCAAGAGACCCAGTACTTC
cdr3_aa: CASSFLTGGIQETQYF

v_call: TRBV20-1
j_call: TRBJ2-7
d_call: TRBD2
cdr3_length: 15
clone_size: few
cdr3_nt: TGCAGTGCACGGCCGACAGCGGGAATTTCCTACGAGCAGTACTTC
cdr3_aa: CSARPTAGISYEQYF

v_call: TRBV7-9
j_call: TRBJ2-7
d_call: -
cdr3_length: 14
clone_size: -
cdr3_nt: TGTGCCAGCAGCAAGGTAGTATCGGACTACGAGCAGTACTTC
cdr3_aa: CASSKVVSDYEQYF

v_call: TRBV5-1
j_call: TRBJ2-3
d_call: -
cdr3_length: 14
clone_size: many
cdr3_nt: TGCGCCAGCAGTGTGAGGACAAGCACAGATACGCAGTATTTT
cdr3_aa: CASSVRTSTDTQYF

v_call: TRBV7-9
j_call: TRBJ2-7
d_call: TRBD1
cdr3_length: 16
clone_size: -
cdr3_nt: TGTGCCAGCAGCCAACGGACAGGGGGCGCCTCCTACGAGCAGTACTTC
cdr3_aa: CASSQRTGGASYEQYF

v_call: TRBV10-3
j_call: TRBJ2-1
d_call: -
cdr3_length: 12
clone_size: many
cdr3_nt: TGTGCCATCAGTGATAAAGGGAATGAGCAGTTCTTC
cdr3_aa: CAISDKGNEQFF

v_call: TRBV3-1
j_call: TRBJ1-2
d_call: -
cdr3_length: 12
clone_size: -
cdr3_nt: TGTGCCAGCAGCCAGGGGGCGGGAGGCTACACCTTC
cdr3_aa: CASSQGAGGYTF

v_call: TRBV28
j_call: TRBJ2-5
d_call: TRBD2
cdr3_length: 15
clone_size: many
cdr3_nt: TGTGCCAGCAGTTTACCGACTAGCGGGCAAGAGACCCAGTACTTC
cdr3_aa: CASSLPTSGQETQYF

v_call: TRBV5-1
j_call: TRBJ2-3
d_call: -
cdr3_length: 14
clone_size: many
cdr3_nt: TGCGCCAGCAGCTTGGAACAGGGCACAGATACGCAGTATTTT
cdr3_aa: CASSLEQGTDTQYF

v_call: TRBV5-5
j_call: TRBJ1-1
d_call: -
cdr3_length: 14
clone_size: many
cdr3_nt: TGTGCCAGCAGCCTACAGGGCATGAACACTGAAGCTTTCTTT
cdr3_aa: CASSLQGMNTEAFF

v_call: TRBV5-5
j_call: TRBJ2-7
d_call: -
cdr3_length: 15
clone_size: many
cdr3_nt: TGTGCCAGCAGATTAAGTGTGGGGAGCTCCTACGAGCAGTACTTC
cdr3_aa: CASRLSVGSSYEQYF

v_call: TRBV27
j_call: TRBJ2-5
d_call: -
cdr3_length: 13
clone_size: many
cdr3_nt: TGTGCCAGCACTTCAACGAGGCAAGAGACCCAGTACTTC
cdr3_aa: CASTSTRQETQYF

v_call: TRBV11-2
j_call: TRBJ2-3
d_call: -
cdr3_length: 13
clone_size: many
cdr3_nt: TGTGCCAGCACACCAGGGGGCACAGATACGCAGTATTTT
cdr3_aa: CASTPGGTDTQYF

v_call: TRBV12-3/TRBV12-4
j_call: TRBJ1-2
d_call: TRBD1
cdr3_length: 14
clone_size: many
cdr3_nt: TGTGCCAGCAGTGCGGGACAGGGGATAGTCGGCTACACCTTC
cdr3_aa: CASSAGQGIVGYTF

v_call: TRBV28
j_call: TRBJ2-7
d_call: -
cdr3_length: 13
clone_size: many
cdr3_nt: TGTGCCACATCGACTTCGGGCTCCTACGAGCAGTACTTC
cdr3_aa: CATSTSGSYEQYF

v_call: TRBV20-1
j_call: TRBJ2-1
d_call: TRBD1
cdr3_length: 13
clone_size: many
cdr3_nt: TGCAGTGCTAGTAGGGGGCAGGGCAATGAGCAGTTCTTC
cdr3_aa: CSASRGQGNEQFF

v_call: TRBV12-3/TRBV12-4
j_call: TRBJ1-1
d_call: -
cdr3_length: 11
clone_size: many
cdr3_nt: TGTGCCAGCAGTACCATGAGTGAAGCTTTCTTT
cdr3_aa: CASSTMSEAFF

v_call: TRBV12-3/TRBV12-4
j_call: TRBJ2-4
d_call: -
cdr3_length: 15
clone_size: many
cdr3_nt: TGTGCCAGCAGTTTCTTGGGGGTAGCCAAAAACATTCAGTACTTC
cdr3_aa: CASSFLGVAKNIQYF

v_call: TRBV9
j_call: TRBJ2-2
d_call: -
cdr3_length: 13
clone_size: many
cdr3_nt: TGTGCCAGCAGCGTAGGAAACACCGGGGAGCTGTTTTTT
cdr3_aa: CASSVGNTGELFF

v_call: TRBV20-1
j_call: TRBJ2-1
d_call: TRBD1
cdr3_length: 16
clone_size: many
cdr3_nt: TGCAGTGCTAGACTAAAGGGGACAGGGAGGGGAGATGAGCAGTTCTTC
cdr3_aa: CSARLKGTGRGDEQFF

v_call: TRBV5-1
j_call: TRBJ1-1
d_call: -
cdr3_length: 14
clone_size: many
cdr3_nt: TGCGCCAGCAGCTTGGCCAATAGGAACACTGAAGCTTTCTTT
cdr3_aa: CASSLANRNTEAFF

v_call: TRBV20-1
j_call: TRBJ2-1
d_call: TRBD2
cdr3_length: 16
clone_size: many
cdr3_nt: TGCAGTGCTAGAAGACCTAGCGGGGGGGCCTGGAATGAGCAGTTCTTC
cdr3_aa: CSARRPSGGAWNEQFF

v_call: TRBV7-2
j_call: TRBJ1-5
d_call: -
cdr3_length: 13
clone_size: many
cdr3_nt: TGTGCCAGCAGTTTAGGTCCCAATCAGCCCCAGCATTTT
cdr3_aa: CASSLGPNQPQHF

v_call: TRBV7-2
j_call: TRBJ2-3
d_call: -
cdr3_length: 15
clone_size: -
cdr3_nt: TGTGCCAGCAGCTCTCTCGGGGCCGAGACAGATACGCAGTATTTT
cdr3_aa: CASSSLGAETDTQYF

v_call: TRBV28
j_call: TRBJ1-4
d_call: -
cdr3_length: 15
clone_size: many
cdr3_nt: TGTGCCAGCAGTTCGACGACAGCCGCTAATGAAAAACTGTTTTTT
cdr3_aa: CASSSTTAANEKLFF

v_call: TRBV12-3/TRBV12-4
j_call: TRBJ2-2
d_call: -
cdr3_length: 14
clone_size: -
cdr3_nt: TGTGCCAGCAGTTTTCTCCTAGCCTCGAGGGAGCTGTTTTTT
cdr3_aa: CASSFLLASRELFF

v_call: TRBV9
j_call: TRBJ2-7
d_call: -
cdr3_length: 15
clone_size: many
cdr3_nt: TGTGCCAGCAGCCACGGGACAACTCAAATCTACGAGCAGTACTTC
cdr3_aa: CASSHGTTQIYEQYF

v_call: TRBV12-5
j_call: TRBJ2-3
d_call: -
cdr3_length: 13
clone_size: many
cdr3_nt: TGTGCTAGTGAGGCGGAGAACACAGATACGCAGTATTTT
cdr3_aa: CASEAENTDTQYF

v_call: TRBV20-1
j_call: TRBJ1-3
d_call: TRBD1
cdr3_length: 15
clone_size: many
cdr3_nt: TGCAGTGCTGAACCCCCAGGGACAGCTGGAAACACCATATATTTT
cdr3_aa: CSAEPPGTAGNTIYF

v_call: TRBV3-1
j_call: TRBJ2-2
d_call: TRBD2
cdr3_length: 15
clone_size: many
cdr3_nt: TGTGCCAGCAGCCAGAGCGGGGCGAACACCGGGGAGCTGTTTTTT
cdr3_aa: CASSQSGANTGELFF

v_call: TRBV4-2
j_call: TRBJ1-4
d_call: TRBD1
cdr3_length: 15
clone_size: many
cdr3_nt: TGTGCCAGCAGCCAAACTGGACAGGGCGTAGAAAAACTGTTTTTT
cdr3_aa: CASSQTGQGVEKLFF

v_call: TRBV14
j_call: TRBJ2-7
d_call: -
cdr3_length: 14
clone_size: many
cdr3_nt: TGTGCCAGCAGCCAAGATTGGCGAGCCTACGAGCAGTACTTC
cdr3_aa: CASSQDWRAYEQYF

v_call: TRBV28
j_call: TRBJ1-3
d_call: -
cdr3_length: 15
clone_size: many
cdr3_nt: TGTGCCAGCAGTTACCGCCGGGACACTGGAAACACCATATATTTT
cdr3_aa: CASSYRRDTGNTIYF

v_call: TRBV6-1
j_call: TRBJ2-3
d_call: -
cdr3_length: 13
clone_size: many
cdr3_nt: TGTGCCAGCAGAGGGGACTTGGCAGATACGCAGTATTTT
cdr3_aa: CASRGDLADTQYF

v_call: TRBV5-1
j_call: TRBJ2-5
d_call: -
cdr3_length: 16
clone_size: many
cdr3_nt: TGCGCCAGCAGCTCTTGGGGGGGCGCGATACAAGAGACCCAGTACTTC
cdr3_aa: CASSSWGGAIQETQYF

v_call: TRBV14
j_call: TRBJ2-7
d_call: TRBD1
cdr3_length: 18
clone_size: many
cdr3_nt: TGTGCCAGCAGCCATCCGGGACAGGGGGCCCACTCACCCTACGAGCAGTACTTC
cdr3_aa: CASSHPGQGAHSPYEQYF

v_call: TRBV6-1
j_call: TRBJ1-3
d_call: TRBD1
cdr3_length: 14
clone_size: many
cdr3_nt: TGTGCCAGCAGACCCACAGGGGTGGGAAACACCATATATTTT
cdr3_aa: CASRPTGVGNTIYF

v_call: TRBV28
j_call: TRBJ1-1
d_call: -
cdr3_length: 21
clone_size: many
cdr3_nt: TGTGCCAGCAGTTTATGGATGGGGGTTACCAGGTCCCTCGCCAGGAACACTGAAGCTTTCTTT
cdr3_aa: CASSLWMGVTRSLARNTEAFF

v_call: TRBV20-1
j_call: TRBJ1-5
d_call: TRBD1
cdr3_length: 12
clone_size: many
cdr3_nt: TGCAGCGTGGGACAGCCTAATCAGCCCCAGCATTTT
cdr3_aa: CSVGQPNQPQHF

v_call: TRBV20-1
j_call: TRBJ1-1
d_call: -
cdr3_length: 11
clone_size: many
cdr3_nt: TGCAGTGCTAGAGATCCCATGGGAGCTTTCTTT
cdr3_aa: CSARDPMGAFF

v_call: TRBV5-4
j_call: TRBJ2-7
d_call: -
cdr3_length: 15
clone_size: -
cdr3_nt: TGTGCCAGCAGCTTGGGCGGAAAAAGCTCCTACGAGCAGTACTTC
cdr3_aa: CASSLGGKSSYEQYF

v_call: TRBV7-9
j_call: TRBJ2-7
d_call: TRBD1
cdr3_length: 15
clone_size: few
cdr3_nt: TGTGCCAGCAGCTTTTCTGGGACAGCCTCCTACGAGCAGTACTTC
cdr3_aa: CASSFSGTASYEQYF

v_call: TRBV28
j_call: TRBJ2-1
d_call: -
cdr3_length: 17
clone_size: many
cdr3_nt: TGTGCCAGCAGTCACCCCGGAGGGGTCAGTTCCTACAATGAGCAGTTCTTC
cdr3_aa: CASSHPGGVSSYNEQFF

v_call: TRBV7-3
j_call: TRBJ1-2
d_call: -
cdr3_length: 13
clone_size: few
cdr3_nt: TGTGCCAGCAGCTTACGGGGGGACTCTGGCTACACCTTC
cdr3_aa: CASSLRGDSGYTF